Listed below are T cell receptor beta chains from one sample, sequenced in a study of cytomegalovirus exposure and HLA in healthy donors. Measured with immunoSEQ multiplex PCR; TCRdb has only the in-frame clones, and not every one. This listing includes some 150,000 clones. Sequenced input: PBMCs. The receptor source for this set is a middle-aged man in good health and CMV-seronegative. The CDR3 runs from the conserved cysteine through the conserved F or W. D genes are given only for firm matches.

cdr3_aa cdr3_nt j_call v_call d_call
CASLGAGMAGELFF TGTGCCAGCCTTGGAGCGGGAATGGCCGGGGAGCTGTTTTTT TRBJ2-2 TRBV6-6 TRBD2
CASSFSGQRALSTDTQYF TGCGCCAGCAGCTTTAGTGGACAAAGGGCTCTTAGCACAGATACGCAGTATTTT TRBJ2-3 TRBV5-1 NA
CASSEQGRDQPQHF TGTGCCAGCAGTGAGCAGGGGCGGGATCAGCCCCAGCATTTT TRBJ1-5 TRBV2 NA
CASSSPQGYEQYF TGTGCCAGCAGCTCGCCCCAGGGCTACGAGCAGTACTTC TRBJ2-7 TRBV9 NA
CATKGSSRAGEQYF TGTGCCACCAAAGGGTCCTCGAGGGCGGGGGAGCAGTACTTC TRBJ2-7 TRBV2 NA
CASSPGLESDTQYF TGTGCCAGCAGCCCCGGACTAGAATCAGATACGCAGTATTTT TRBJ2-3 TRBV5-4 TRBD2
CASSAEVVTEAFF TGTGCCAGCAGTGCGGAGGTGGTAACTGAAGCTTTCTTT TRBJ1-1 TRBV25-1 NA
CASSRGRGFNEKLFF TGTGCCAGCAGTCGTGGCAGGGGCTTTAATGAAAAACTGTTTTTT TRBJ1-4 TRBV5-4 NA
CASTLTHTNTGELFF TGTGCCAGCACCCTGACACACACGAACACCGGGGAGCTGTTTTTT TRBJ2-2 TRBV6-1 NA
CASAGTGSNYGYTF TGTGCCAGTGCCGGGACAGGGTCTAACTATGGCTACACCTTC TRBJ1-2 TRBV18 TRBD1
CASSDRTVFSNQPQHF TGTGCCAGCAGCGACCGGACAGTTTTTAGCAATCAGCCCCAGCATTTT TRBJ1-5 TRBV9 NA
CASSYRGLPNQPQHF TGTGCCAGCAGCTACAGGGGGCTACCGAATCAGCCCCAGCATTTT TRBJ1-5 TRBV6-5 TRBD1
CASSYLAGLNNEQFF TGCGCCAGCAGTTACCTAGCGGGGCTTAACAATGAGCAGTTCTTC TRBJ2-1 TRBV6-5 TRBD2
CASSPRPVQETQYF TGTGCCAGCTCACCGCGCCCGGTCCAAGAGACCCAGTACTTC TRBJ2-5 TRBV18 NA
CASSLQDSYNSPLHF TGCGCCAGCAGCTTACAGGACTCCTATAATTCACCCCTCCACTTT TRBJ1-6 TRBV5-1 NA
CASRSTGEQYF TGTGCCAGCAGGTCGACGGGCGAGCAGTACTTC TRBJ2-7 TRBV7-9 NA
CASTLRPQGNYGYTF TGTGCCAGCACTCTACGCCCCCAGGGGAACTATGGCTACACCTTC TRBJ1-2 TRBV6-6 NA
CASSSPAGVGGPYNSPLHF TGTGCCAGCAGTTCCCCGGCGGGGGTCGGGGGCCCCTATAATTCACCCCTCCACTTT TRBJ1-6 TRBV27 NA
CASSLHAARGETQYF TGCGCCAGCAGCTTGCACGCGGCGCGAGGGGAGACCCAGTACTTC TRBJ2-5 TRBV5-1 NA
CASSIGGDGNEKLFF TGTGCCAGTAGTATAGGAGGAGACGGGAATGAAAAACTGTTTTTT TRBJ1-4 TRBV19 NA
CASSLGGGTEAFF TGTGCCAGCAGTCTAGGGGGTGGCACTGAAGCTTTCTTT TRBJ1-1 TRBV2 NA
CASSESPYSNQPQHF TGCGCCAGCAGTGAGAGCCCGTATAGCAATCAGCCCCAGCATTTT TRBJ1-5 TRBV10-2 NA
CASSFKQGPYNEQFF TGTGCCAGCAGCTTTAAGCAGGGTCCCTACAATGAGCAGTTCTTC TRBJ2-1 TRBV7-2 NA
CASSLIGQGDSQPQHF TGTGCCAGCAGTTTAATAGGACAGGGGGATTCTCAGCCCCAGCATTTT TRBJ1-5 TRBV28 TRBD1
CASSFSTVGTDTQYF TGTGCCAGTAGCTTTTCGACAGTTGGCACAGATACGCAGTATTTT TRBJ2-3 TRBV19 NA
CASRPGTDRYNEQFF TGCGCCAGCAGACCCGGGACTGATAGGTACAATGAGCAGTTCTTC TRBJ2-1 TRBV5-1 NA
CASSGIGQSSYEQYF TGTGCCAGCAGTGGGATCGGACAGAGCTCCTACGAGCAGTACTTC TRBJ2-7 TRBV6-1 NA
CASSLVRGGHEQYF TGCGCCAGCAGCTTGGTACGGGGGGGCCACGAGCAGTACTTC TRBJ2-7 TRBV5-1 TRBD2
CASSQVSGGYTF TGTGCCAGCAGCCAAGTGTCAGGCGGCTACACCTTC TRBJ1-2 TRBV4-2 NA
CASSSEETQYF TGTGCCAGCAGCTCAGAAGAGACCCAGTACTTC TRBJ2-5 TRBV7-3 NA
CASSIKSGITEAFF TGTGCCAGCAGCATCAAGTCCGGGATCACTGAAGCTTTCTTT TRBJ1-1 TRBV5-4 NA
CASSPQTGATEAFF TGTGCCAGCAGCCCCCAGACAGGGGCCACTGAAGCTTTCTTT TRBJ1-1 TRBV9 TRBD1
CASSEGQPEVHTEAFF TGTGCCAGCAGCGAAGGACAGCCCGAAGTCCACACTGAAGCTTTCTTT TRBJ1-1 TRBV11-1 NA
CASSRSKQNNYGYTF TGTGCCAGCAGTCGTTCTAAACAGAATAACTATGGCTACACCTTC TRBJ1-2 TRBV6-5 NA
CASSLSYNEQFF TGTGCCAGCAGCTTGTCTTACAATGAGCAGTTCTTC TRBJ2-1 TRBV7-6 NA